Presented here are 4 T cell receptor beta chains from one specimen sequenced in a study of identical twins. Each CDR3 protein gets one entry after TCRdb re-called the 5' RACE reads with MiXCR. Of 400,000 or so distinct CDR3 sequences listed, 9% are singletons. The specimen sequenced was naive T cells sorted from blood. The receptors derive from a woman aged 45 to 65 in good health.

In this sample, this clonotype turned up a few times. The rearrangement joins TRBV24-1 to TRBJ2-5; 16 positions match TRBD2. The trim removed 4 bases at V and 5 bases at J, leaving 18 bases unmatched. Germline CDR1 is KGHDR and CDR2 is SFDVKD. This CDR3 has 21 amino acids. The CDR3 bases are TGTGCCACCAGTGAACAGACGGAGGGACTAGCGGGAGGGCCGTCGGGGGAGACCCAGTACTTC. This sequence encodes CATSEQTEGLAGGPSGETQYF.

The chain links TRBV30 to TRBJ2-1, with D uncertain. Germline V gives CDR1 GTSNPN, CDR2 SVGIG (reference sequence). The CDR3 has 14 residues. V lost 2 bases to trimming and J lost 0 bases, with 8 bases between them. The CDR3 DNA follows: TGTGCCTGGAGTAAACTTCGCTCCTACAATGAGCAGTTCTTC. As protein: CAWSKLRSYNEQFF.

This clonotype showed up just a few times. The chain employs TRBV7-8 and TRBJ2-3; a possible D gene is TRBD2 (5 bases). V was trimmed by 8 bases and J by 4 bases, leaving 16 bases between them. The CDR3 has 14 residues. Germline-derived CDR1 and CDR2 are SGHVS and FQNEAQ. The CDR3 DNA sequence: TGTGCCAGCTCCACCTTACCGGGGTCAGATACGCAGTATTTT. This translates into CASSTLPGSDTQYF. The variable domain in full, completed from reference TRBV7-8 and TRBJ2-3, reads GAGVSQSPRYKVAKRGQDVALRCDPISGHVSLFWYQQALGQGPEFLTYFQNEAQLDKSGLPSDRFFAERPEGSVSTLKIQRTQQEDSAVYLCASSTLPGSDTQYFGPGTRLTVL.

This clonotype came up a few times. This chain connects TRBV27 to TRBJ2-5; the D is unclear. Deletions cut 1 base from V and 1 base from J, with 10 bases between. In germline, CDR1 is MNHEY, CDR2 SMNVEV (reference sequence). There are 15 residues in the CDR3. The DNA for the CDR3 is TGTGCCAGCAGTTTATTTCGGACCAGCCAAGAGACCCAGTACTTC. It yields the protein CASSLFRTSQETQYF.